The 17 T cell receptor beta chains in this list originate from one sample, sequenced in a study of control samples from healthy donors and cancer patients. Assay used: immunoSEQ multiplex PCR; TCRdb lists only in-frame clones, some missing. The sample lists about 84,000 clones, 91% occurring once. The sample consisted of blood. The receptor source for this set is a man in his thirties or forties in good health.

The V call is TRBV4-2, the J call TRBJ1-3, with D perhaps matching TRBD1 (5 bases). Deletions cut 5 bases from V and 0 bases from J, with 11 bases between. CDR1 and CDR2 (germline): LGHNA, YNFKEQ. The CDR3 contains 15 residues. The CDR3 DNA reads as TGTGCCAGCAGCGACCACAGGAGCTCTGGAAACACCATATATTTT. This gives the protein CASSDHRSSGNTIYF.

CDR3 in amino acids: CAALTTGNTIYF. CDR3 DNA: TGTGCCGCCCTAACTACTGGAAACACCATATATTTT. The V call is TRBV28, the J call TRBJ1-3; D gene unclear. V was pared by 11 bases and J by 2 bases, with 10 bases between. Looked up from germline, CDR1 is MDHEN and CDR2 is SYDVKM. This CDR3 spans 12 amino acids.

The V gene is TRBV5-6, the J gene TRBJ2-5, with 12 bases matching TRBD1. This CDR3 has 16 residues. CDR1 and CDR2 (germline): SGHDT, YYEEEE. V lost 3 bases, J lost 5 bases, and 8 bases stayed unmatched. The CDR3 protein is CASSSSGQGAWETQYF. CDR3 sequence (DNA): TGTGCCAGCAGCTCCTCGGGACAGGGGGCTTGGGAGACCCAGTACTTC.

The chain recombines TRBV11-2 with TRBJ2-7; TRBD2 aligns across 7 bases. V trimming: 0 bases; J trimming: 2 bases; junction bases outside the gene matches: 1. Per germline, CDR1 SGHAT and CDR2 FQNNGV. This CDR3 comprises 14 residues. CDR3 residues: CASSLEGGPYEQYF. In nucleotides, the CDR3 is TGTGCCAGCAGCTTAGAGGGAGGGCCCTACGAGCAGTACTTC.

V and J are TRBV29-1 and TRBJ1-1; 9 positions match TRBD1. The CDR3 is made up of 13 amino acids. Germline V CDR1 and CDR2: SQVTM, ANQGSEA. V lost 7 bases and J lost 6; bases outside the gene matches: 9. CDR3 loop: CSAGKDRGAEAFF. The DNA for the CDR3 is TGCAGCGCTGGAAAGGACAGGGGCGCTGAAGCTTTCTTT.

The rearrangement links TRBV3-1 (or the pseudogene TRBV3-2) to TRBJ1-4; D possibly corresponds to TRBD1 (5 bases). Germline CDR1 reads LGHDT; CDR2 reads YNNKEL (reference sequence). The ends were cut back, 0 bases at V and 8 bases at J, with 10 bases in the middle. The CDR3 runs to 14 residues. The CDR3 nucleotides read TGTGCCAGCAGCCAAGAAGGGGAGGGGGAAAAACTGTTTTTT. This encodes CASSQEGEGEKLFF.

V usage is TRBV6-2 or TRBV6-3 and J usage is TRBJ1-6; D is uncertain. V lost 3 bases, J lost 8 bases, and 5 bases lay in between. Germline V lookup: CDR1 MNHEY, CDR2 SVGEGT. CDR3 size: 12 residues. CDR3 bases: TGTGCCAGCAGTTATCAGTATTCACCCCTCCACTTT. It specifies CASSYQYSPLHF.

The genes are TRBV15 and TRBJ1-5, with D maybe TRBD1 (6 bases). Looked up from germline, CDR1 is LNHNV and CDR2 is YYDKDF (reference sequence). This CDR3 contains 16 residues. V shed 3 bases and J shed 4 bases, with 16 bases lying between them. The chain's CDR3 is CATSRDRLTENQPQHF. The DNA for the CDR3 is TGTGCCACCAGCAGGGACAGACTAACGGAGAATCAGCCCCAGCATTTT.

Only one count was recorded for this clone. The chain uses TRBV5-6 and TRBJ1-6; D gene uncertain. Between the trimmed V and J ends, which lost 4 bases and 9 bases, there was a span of 20 bases. CDR3 size: 16 residues. CDR1 is SGHDT and CDR2 is YYEEEE in the germline V gene. In DNA form, the CDR3 reads TGTGCCAGCAGCCACCCTTCTGTAGGGTTGATTTCACCCCTCCACTTT. It codes for CASSHPSVGLISPLHF.

CDR3: CASSPPRGDSPLHF. CDR3 nucleotides: TGCGCCAGCAGCCCCCCCCGTGGGGATTCACCCCTCCACTTT. This chain links TRBV4-1 with TRBJ1-6, with D hard to call. Trimming left V 4 bases short and J 8 bases short, with 12 bases between. CDR1 and CDR2 from the germline V gene are MGHRA and YSYEKL. The CDR3 has 14 residues.

The rearrangement joins TRBV20-1 to TRBJ2-2; D is perhaps TRBD1 (6 bases). Trimming removed 3 bases at V and 5 bases at J, with 13 bases between. The CDR3 contains 14 residues. Germline loops: CDR1 DFQATT, CDR2 SNEGSKA (reference sequence). The CDR3 reads CSASEGGGTGELFF. CDR3 nucleotide sequence: TGCAGTGCTAGTGAAGGGGGTGGAACCGGGGAGCTGTTTTTT.

This clone was counted a single time. The rearrangement joins TRBV14 to TRBJ1-1; D not certain. V lost 1 base and J 1 base, leaving 4 bases between the germline ends. This CDR3 has 13 residues. Germline values: CDR1 SGHDN, CDR2 FVKESK. The CDR3 protein is CASSQGENTEAFF. The CDR3 bases are TGTGCCAGCAGCCAAGGTGAGAACACTGAAGCTTTCTTT.

The chain combines TRBV6-5 with TRBJ2-3; D unresolved. The CDR3 extends over 11 amino acids. Germline CDR1 is MNHEY and CDR2 is SVGAGI. V lost 1 base, J lost 6 bases, and 2 bases lay in between. In nucleotides, the CDR3 is TGTGCCAGCAGTTACTTGGATACGCAGTATTTT. This translates into CASSYLDTQYF.

The genes are TRBV18 and TRBJ2-5; D might be TRBD1 (6 bases). The germline V gene has CDR1 KGHSH and CDR2 LQKENI. Trimming pared 1 base from V and 4 bases from J, leaving 13 bases between. The CDR3 is 15 residues long. CDR3: CASSPQHREGETQYF. The CDR3 DNA reads as TGTGCCAGCTCACCACAGCACAGGGAAGGAGAGACCCAGTACTTC. The full variable domain, with the rest looked up from reference TRBV18 and TRBJ2-5, is NAGVMQNPRHLVRRRGQEARLRCSPMKGHSHVYWYRQLPEEGLKFMVYLQKENIIDESGMPKERFSAEFPKEGPSILRIQQVVRGDSAAYFCASSPQHREGETQYFGPGTRLLVL.

The rearrangement joins TRBV24-1 to TRBJ1-2, with D uncertain. V lost 2 bases, J lost 4 bases, and 1 base lay in between. This CDR3 has 11 amino acids. Per the germline V gene, CDR1 is KGHDR and CDR2 is SFDVKD. This CDR3 is CATSDSYGYTF. The CDR3, as DNA: TGTGCCACCAGTGATTCCTATGGCTACACCTTC.

The chain carries TRBV25-1 and TRBJ2-7, with 10 nucleotides matching TRBD1. Trimming removed 5 bases from V and 5 bases from J; junction bases left unmatched: 3. Per germline, CDR1 MGHDK and CDR2 SYGVNS. The CDR3 extends over 13 amino acids. CDR3 sequence reads: CASSRQGANEQYF. In nucleotides, the CDR3 is TGTGCCAGCAGTAGACAGGGGGCTAACGAGCAGTACTTC.

V gene TRBV5-1 combines with J gene TRBJ2-7; TRBD1 is a possible D gene (6 bases). Germline values: CDR1 SGHRS, CDR2 YFSETQ. Trimming stripped 2 bases from V and 0 bases from J, with 12 bases between. The CDR3 has 15 residues. This CDR3 is CASSFGGISSYEQYF. The CDR3 region has the DNA TGCGCCAGCAGCTTTGGGGGCATCAGCTCCTACGAGCAGTACTTC.